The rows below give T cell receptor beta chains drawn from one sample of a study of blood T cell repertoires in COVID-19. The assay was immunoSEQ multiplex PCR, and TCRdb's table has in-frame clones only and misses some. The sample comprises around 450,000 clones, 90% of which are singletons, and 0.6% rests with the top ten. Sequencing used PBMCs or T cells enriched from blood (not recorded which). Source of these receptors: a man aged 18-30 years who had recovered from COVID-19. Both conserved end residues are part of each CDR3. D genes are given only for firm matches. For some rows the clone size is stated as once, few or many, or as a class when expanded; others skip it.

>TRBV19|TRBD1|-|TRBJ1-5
TGTGCCAGTAGTCTTAGACAGGGAAGCAATCAGCCCCAGCATTTT
CASSLRQGSNQPQHF
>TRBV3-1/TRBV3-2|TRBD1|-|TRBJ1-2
TGTGCCAGCAGCCCTACTTCGGACAGGGAAGAGGACTATGGCTACACCTTC
CASSPTSDREEDYGYTF
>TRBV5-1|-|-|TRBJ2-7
TGCGCCAGCAAGAGGGTGGACGGAGGAACCTACGAGCAGTACTTC
CASKRVDGGTYEQYF
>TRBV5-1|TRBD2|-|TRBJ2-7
TGCGCCAGCCGAAACCTAGCGGGGGGATCATACGAGCAGTACTTC
CASRNLAGGSYEQYF
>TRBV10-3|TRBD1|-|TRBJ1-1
TGTGCCATCAGCGACAGGGGGAACACTGAAGCTTTCTTT
CAISDRGNTEAFF
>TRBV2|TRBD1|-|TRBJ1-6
TGTGCCAGCAGCGCCGGACAGGGGACCTCACCCCTCCACTTT
CASSAGQGTSPLHF
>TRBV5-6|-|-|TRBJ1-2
TGTGCCAGCAGTTCCCAGGGGAACTATGGCTACACCTTC
CASSSQGNYGYTF
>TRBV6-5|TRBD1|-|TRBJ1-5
TGTGCCAGCAGAGACAGGGGGCTTGGTCAGCCCCAGCATTTT
CASRDRGLGQPQHF
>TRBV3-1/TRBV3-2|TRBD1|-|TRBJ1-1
TGTGCCAGCAGCCAACCGGGACAGGGGATCACTGAAGCTTTCTTT
CASSQPGQGITEAFF
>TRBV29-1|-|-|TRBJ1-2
TGCAGCGTTGAGGGGGGGAAATCCTATGGCTACACCTTC
CSVEGGKSYGYTF
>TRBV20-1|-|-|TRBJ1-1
TGCAGTGCTAGTAAGAGAGCGGCCGGCGCTGAAGCTTTCTTT
CSASKRAAGAEAFF
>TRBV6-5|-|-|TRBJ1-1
TGTGCCAGCGGGGGAGGGGTATCGAAAAACACTGAAGCTTTCTTT
CASGGGVSKNTEAFF
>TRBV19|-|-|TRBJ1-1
TGTGCCAGTAGCAAAAGGGGCCTAAACACTGAAGCTTTCTTT
CASSKRGLNTEAFF
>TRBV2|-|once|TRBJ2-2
TGTGCCAGCAGTTACAGGTCGAACACCGGGGAGCTGTTTTTT
CASSYRSNTGELFF
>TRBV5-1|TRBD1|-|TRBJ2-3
TGCGCCAGCAGCTTGGGACAGGGTGGTGATACGCAGTATTTT
CASSLGQGGDTQYF
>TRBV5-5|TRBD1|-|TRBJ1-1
TGTGCCAGCAGGCGAGCCCCAGGGGGGACTGAAGCTTTCTTT
CASRRAPGGTEAFF
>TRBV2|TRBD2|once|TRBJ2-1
TGTGCCAGCAGTGACCCTAGCGGGGACTACAATGAGCAGTTCTTC
CASSDPSGDYNEQFF
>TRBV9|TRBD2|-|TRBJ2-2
TGTGCCAGCAGCCGCGGCGGGGGGGCGAACACCGGGGAGCTGTTTTTT
CASSRGGGANTGELFF
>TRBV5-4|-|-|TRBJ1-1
TGTGCCAGCAGCTTTGGAGGGTTGGGCACTGAAGCTTTCTTT
CASSFGGLGTEAFF
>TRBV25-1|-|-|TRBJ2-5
TGTGCCAGCAGTGGGAGGGAGTTGTTAGAGACCCAGTACTTC
CASSGRELLETQYF
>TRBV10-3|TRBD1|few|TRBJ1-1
TGTGCCATCAGCTCCCCCGGACAGGGGGCAGGTGAAGCTTTCTTT
CAISSPGQGAGEAFF
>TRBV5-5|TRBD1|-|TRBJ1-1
TGTGCCAGCAGCTCTAAACCGGGACAGGGCACGGTCACTGAAGCTTTCTTT
CASSSKPGQGTVTEAFF
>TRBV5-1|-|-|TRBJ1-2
TGCGCCAGCAGAAAAGGAGGGTCGGAAGATGGCTACACCTTC
CASRKGGSEDGYTF
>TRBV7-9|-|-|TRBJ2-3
TGTGCCAGCAGCTTAAGGGGGTGGTCAGATACGCAGTATTTT
CASSLRGWSDTQYF
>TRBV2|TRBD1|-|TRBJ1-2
TGTGCCAGCAGTGAGGAAGGGGGCTGGGGCTACACCTTC
CASSEEGGWGYTF
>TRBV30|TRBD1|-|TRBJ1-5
TGTGCCTGGACCGGACAGGGGGACCAGCCCCAGCATTTT
CAWTGQGDQPQHF
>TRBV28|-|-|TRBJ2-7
TGTGCCAGCAGTTTACGGTCCTACGAGCAGTACTTC
CASSLRSYEQYF